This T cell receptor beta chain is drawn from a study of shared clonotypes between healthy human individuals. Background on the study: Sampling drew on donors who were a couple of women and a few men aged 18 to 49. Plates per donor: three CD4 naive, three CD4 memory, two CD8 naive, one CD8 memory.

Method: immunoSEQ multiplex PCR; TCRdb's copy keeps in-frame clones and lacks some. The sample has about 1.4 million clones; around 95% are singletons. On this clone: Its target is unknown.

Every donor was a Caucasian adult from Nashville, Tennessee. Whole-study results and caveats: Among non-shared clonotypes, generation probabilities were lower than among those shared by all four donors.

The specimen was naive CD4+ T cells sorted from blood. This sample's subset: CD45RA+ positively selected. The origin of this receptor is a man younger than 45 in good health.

The CDR3 region is CASSYSTGVKPQHF. The CDR3 DNA reads TGTGCCAGCAGTTACTCGACAGGGGTAAAGCCCCAGCATTTT. The V gene is TRBV6-5, the J gene TRBJ1-5, with 8 bases identical to TRBD1. The germline gives CDR1 MNHEY, CDR2 SVGAGI. V was clipped by 0 bases and J by 8 bases; unmatched bases: 3. The CDR3 sequence is 14 residues long.